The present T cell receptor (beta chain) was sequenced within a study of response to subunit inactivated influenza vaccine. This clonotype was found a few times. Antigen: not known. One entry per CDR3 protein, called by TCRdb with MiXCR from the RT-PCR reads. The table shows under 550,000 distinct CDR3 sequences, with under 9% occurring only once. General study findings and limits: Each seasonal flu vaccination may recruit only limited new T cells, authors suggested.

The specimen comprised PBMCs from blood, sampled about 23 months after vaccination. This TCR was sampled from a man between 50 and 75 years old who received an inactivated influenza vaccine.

DNA for the CDR3: TGCGCCAGCAGCGCCCAACTAGCGGGGGGGCTGCGTGAGCAGTTCTTC. It is translated as CASSAQLAGGLREQFF. The chain is built from TRBV4-3 and TRBJ2-1; 13 bases line up with TRBD2. V was clipped by 5 bases and J by 9 bases; unmatched bases: 10. CDR1 is LGHNA and CDR2 is YSLEER in the germline V gene. The CDR3 length is 16 residues.